This T cell receptor (beta chain) was identified during a study of technical replicates of blood from several donors. Sequencing used immunoSEQ multiplex PCR; TCRdb keeps in-frame clones, though not all of them. Of 70,000 or so clones listed, around 92% were seen once; the top ten hold roughly 0.38%. V lost 1 base and J 3 bases, leaving 13 bases between the germline ends. CDR1 LNHDA and CDR2 SQIVND come from the germline V gene (reference sequence). The CDR3 sequence is 15 residues long. This TCR came from a human donor in good health. Some clones in this sample may be carry-over from other donors' samples. Sequenced input: T cells isolated from PBMCs. The rearrangement joins TRBV19 to TRBJ2-7; D possibly corresponds to TRBD2 (5 bases). The CDR3: CASSIVSGMDYEQYF. The CDR3 DNA sequence: TGTGCCAGTAGTATAGTATCCGGGATGGACTACGAGCAGTACTTC.